Given below is one T cell receptor beta chain in context. Its antigen is not identified. Clones were read by immunoSEQ multiplex PCR, and TCRdb kept only the in-frame ones, dropping some. The top ten hold approximately 5% of the sample, which has around 70,000 clones, 65% to 85% seen once. The sample is drawn from a study of OX40 agonist ivuxolimab in advanced cancers. No patient had autoimmune disease or received systemic immunosuppression. Study-level results: Compared with CD4+, CD8+ T cells on average had more expanded clones. At 0.1 to 3.0 mg/kg and by week 6, clonal expansion occurred in CD4+ and CD8+ blood T cells.

This CDR3 comprises 15 residues. The V end lost 3 bases, the J end lost 4 bases, and 13 bases lay between the germline ends. Germline loops: CDR1 LNHDA, CDR2 SQIVND (reference sequence). This TCR came from an adult with an advanced solid tumor such as melanoma, head and neck, liver or kidney cancer. The material was CD4+ or CD8+ T cells sorted from blood, obtained in a trial of the OX40 agonist ivuxolimab. The chain is built from TRBV19 and TRBJ2-1, with a tentative D call TRBD1 (6 bases). The CDR3 region has the DNA TGTGCCAGTAGTATTCGGCAGGGGTCGTACAATGAGCAGTTCTTC. Its protein product is CASSIRQGSYNEQFF. Combining the CDR3 with reference TRBV19 and TRBJ2-1 gives the whole variable domain DGGITQSPKYLFRKEGQNVTLSCEQNLNHDAMYWYRQDPGQGLRLIYYSQIVNDFQKGDIAEGYSVSREKKESFPLTVTSAQKNPTAFYLCASSIRQGSYNEQFFGPGTRLTVL.